This TCR beta chain was captured by sequencing in a study of blood T cell repertoires in COVID-19. The overall study: T cells, B-cell-depleted T cells, or PBMCs provided the cDNA or gDNA that served as material.

Germline CDR1 reads SGHTA; CDR2 reads FQGTGA. V dropped 5 bases and J dropped 2 bases, with 14 bases sitting between them. The CDR3 runs to 15 residues. In the authors' methods: Quantification of nucleated cells was approximated via reference gene primer amplification. Method: immunoSEQ multiplex PCR; TCRdb's copy keeps in-frame clones and lacks some. The V and J calls and clone size were taken over from that table, and D and trimming were inferred from the DNA. Of about 47,000 clones listed, roughly four fifths were seen once; the top ten hold roughly an eighth. Input material: peripheral blood. This sequence was found in a human donor with acute or convalescent COVID-19. The donor label of this sample is uncertain. The genes are TRBV7-3 and TRBJ2-3; no definite D call. The CDR3 region is CASSQTGGPTDTQYF. The CDR3 DNA is TGTGCCAGCAGCCAAACTGGCGGCCCCACAGATACGCAGTATTTT.